This T cell receptor (beta chain) is from a study of blood T cell repertoires in COVID-19. Measured with immunoSEQ multiplex PCR; TCRdb has only the in-frame clones, and not every one. The sample lists roughly 230,000 clones; 70% to 90% were seen once. CDR1 and CDR2 (germline): LGHNT, FRNRAP. This CDR3 spans 18 amino acids. V shed 0 bases and J shed 2 bases, with 19 bases lying between them. Sequencing used PBMCs or T cells enriched from blood (not recorded which). The V and J genes are TRBV12-5 and TRBJ1-2; D remains unclear. The TCR sequence derives from a woman aged 50 to 60 who had been exposed to COVID-19. This chain's CDR3 is CASGLVQKTDQQNYGYTF. The CDR3, as DNA: TGTGCTAGTGGTTTGGTACAAAAAACAGACCAGCAAAACTATGGCTACACCTTC.